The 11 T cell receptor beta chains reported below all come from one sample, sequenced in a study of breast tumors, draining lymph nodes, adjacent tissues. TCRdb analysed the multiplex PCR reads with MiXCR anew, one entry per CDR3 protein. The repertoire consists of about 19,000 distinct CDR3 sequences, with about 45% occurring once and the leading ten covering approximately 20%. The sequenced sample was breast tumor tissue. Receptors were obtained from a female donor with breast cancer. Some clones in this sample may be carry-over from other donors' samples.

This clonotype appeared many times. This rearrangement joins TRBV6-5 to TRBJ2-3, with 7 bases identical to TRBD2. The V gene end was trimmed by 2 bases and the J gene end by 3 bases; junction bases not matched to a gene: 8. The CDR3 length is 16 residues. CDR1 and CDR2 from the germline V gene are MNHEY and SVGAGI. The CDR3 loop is CASSYGRSGGTDTQYF. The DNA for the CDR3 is TGTGCCAGCAGTTACGGACGATCGGGAGGAACAGATACGCAGTATTTT.

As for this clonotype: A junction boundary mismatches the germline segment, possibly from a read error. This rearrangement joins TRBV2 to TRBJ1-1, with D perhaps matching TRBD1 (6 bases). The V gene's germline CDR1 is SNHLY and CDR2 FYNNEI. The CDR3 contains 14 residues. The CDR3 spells CASGDSTGRTEAFF. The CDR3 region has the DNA TGTGCCAGCGGTGACAGCACAGGGAGGACTGAAGCTTTCTTT.

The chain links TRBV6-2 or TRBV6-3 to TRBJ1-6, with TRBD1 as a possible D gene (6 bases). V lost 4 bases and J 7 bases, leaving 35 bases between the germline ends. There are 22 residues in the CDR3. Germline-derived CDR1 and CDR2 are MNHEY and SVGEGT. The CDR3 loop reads CASSSGLAGVGRGGLRNSPLHF. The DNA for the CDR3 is TGTGCCAGCAGTTCCGGACTAGCGGGAGTCGGGAGAGGGGGTCTGCGGAATTCACCCCTCCACTTT.

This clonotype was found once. CDR3 in DNA: TGTGCCGGAAGCCTGAGTCTTGGCGGCGAGCAGTACTTC. It yields the protein CAGSLSLGGEQYF. The chain combines TRBV6-1 with TRBJ2-7; D not certain. The germline gives CDR1 MNHNS, CDR2 SASEGT. The CDR3 consists of 13 residues. With 11 bases removed from V and 6 bases from J, the gap between germline ends came to 20 bases.

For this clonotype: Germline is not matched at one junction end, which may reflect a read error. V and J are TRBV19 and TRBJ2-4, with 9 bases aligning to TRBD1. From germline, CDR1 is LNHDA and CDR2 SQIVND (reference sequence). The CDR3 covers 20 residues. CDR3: CASSPTGTGLLLKAKTIQYF. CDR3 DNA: TGTGCCAGTAGTCCCACCGGGACAGGGCTCCTCCTCAAAGCCAAAACCATTCAGTACTTC.

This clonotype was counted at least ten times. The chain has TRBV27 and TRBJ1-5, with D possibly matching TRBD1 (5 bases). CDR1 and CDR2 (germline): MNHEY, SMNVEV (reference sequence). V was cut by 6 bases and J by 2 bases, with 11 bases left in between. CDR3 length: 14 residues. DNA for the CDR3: TGTGCCAGCAGCCCGATGGGGCGCAATCAGCCCCAGCATTTT. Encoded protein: CASSPMGRNQPQHF.

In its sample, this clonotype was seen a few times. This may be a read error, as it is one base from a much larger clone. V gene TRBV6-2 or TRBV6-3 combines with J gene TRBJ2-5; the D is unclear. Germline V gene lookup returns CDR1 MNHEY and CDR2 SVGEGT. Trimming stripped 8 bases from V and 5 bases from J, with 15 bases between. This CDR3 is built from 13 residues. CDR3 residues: CASGRIRGETQYF. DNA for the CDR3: TGTGCCAGCGGTAGGATACGTGGGGAGACCCAGTACTTC.

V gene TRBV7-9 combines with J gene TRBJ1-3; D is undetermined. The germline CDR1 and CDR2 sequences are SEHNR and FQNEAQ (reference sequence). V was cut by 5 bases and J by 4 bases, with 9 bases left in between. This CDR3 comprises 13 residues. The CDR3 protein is CASSDTTGNTIYF. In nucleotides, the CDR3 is TGTGCCAGCAGCGACACAACCGGAAACACCATATATTTT. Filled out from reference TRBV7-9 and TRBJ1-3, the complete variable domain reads DTGVSQNPRHKITKRGQNVTFRCDPISEHNRLYWYRQTLGQGPEFLTYFQNEAQLEKSRLLSDRFSAERPKGSFSTLEIQRTEQGDSAMYLCASSDTTGNTIYFGEGSWLTVV.

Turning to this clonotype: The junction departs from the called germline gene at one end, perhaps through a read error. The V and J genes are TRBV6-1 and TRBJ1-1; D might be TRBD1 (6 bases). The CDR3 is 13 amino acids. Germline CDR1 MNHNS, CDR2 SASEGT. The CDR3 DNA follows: TGTGCCAGCAGCAGGACAGTCAACACTGAAACTTTCTTT. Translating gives CASSRTVNTETFF.

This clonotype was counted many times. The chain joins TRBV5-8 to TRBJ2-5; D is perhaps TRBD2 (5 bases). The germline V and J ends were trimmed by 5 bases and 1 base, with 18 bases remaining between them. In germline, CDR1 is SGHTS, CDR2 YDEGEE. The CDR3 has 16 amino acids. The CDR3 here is CASRLDPTRTQETQYF. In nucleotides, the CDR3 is TGTGCCAGCAGACTGGACCCCACTAGGACCCAAGAGACCCAGTACTTC.

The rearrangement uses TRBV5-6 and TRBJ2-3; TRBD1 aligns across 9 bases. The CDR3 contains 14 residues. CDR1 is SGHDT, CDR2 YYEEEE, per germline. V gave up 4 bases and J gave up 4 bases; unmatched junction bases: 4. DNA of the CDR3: TGTGCCAGCAGCCAGGGACAGGGTGCAGATACGCAGTATTTT. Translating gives CASSQGQGADTQYF. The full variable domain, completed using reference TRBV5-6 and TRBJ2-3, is DAGVTQSPTHLIKTRGQQVTLRCSPKSGHDTVSWYQQALGQGPQFIFQYYEEEERQRGNFPDRFSGHQFPNYSSELNVNALLLGDSALYLCASSQGQGADTQYFGPGTRLTVL.